Shown below are 20 T cell receptor beta chains from a single sample sequenced in a study of shared clonotypes between healthy human individuals. The table came from immunoSEQ multiplex PCR; TCRdb's copy has only in-frame clones and leaves some out. The sample shows about half a million clones, around 80% of them seen only once. Sample: PBMCs. All receptors derive from a woman in her thirties or forties in good health. Some clones in this sample may be carry-over from other donors' samples.

The chain links TRBV28 to TRBJ2-2; D is undetermined. Trimming removed 6 bases at V and 5 bases at J, with 7 bases between. This CDR3 has 12 amino acids. Germline values: CDR1 MDHEN, CDR2 SYDVKM. The CDR3 DNA reads as TGTGCCAGCAGAGCCCTTACCGGGGAGCTGTTTTTT. Amino acid sequence: CASRALTGELFF. Full variable domain (rest looked up from reference TRBV28 and TRBJ2-2): DVKVTQSSRYLVKRTGEKVFLECVQDMDHENMFWYRQDPGLGLRLIYFSYDVKMKEKGDIPEGYSVSREKKERFSLILESASTNQTSMYLCASRALTGELFFGEGSRLTVL.

The genes are TRBV6-6 and TRBJ1-5; D remains ambiguous. V gave up 2 bases and J gave up 2 bases, with 10 bases separating them. CDR1 and CDR2 from the germline V gene are MNHNY and SVGAGI (reference sequence). The CDR3 has 15 residues. The CDR3 nucleotides are TGTGCCAGCAGTTACGTGGGCCAGGGCAATCAGCCCCAGCATTTT. It yields the protein CASSYVGQGNQPQHF.

V and J are TRBV7-2 and TRBJ2-2, with D perhaps TRBD2 (6 bases). Trimming stripped 2 bases from V and 7 bases from J, with 11 bases between. The length of the CDR3 is 14 residues. Germline V gene lookup returns CDR1 SGHTA and CDR2 FQGNSA. CDR3 DNA: TGTGCCAGCAGCTTACGGGGGACTTTCGGGGAGCTGTTTTTT. Its protein is CASSLRGTFGELFF.

This sequence joins TRBV10-3 and TRBJ1-1; D call uncertain. V was clipped by 2 bases and J by 8 bases, with 15 bases between them. CDR1 ENHRY and CDR2 SYGVKD come from the germline V gene. The CDR3 has 14 residues. The CDR3 DNA follows: TGTGCCATCAGTGAGGAGACTAATACGAGGGAAGCTTTCTTT. Amino acids: CAISEETNTREAFF.

The V gene is TRBV18, the J gene TRBJ2-3; D may be TRBD1 or TRBD2 (5 bases each). The V end was cut by 4 bases, the J end by 3 bases, with 14 bases between. This CDR3 has 15 residues. The V gene's germline CDR1 is KGHSH and CDR2 LQKENI. The CDR3 loop is CASSLRGADTDTQYF. CDR3 DNA sequence: TGTGCCAGCTCACTAAGAGGGGCGGATACAGATACGCAGTATTTT.

Note on this clone: The junction departs from the called germline gene at one end, perhaps through a read error. The chain joins TRBV28 to TRBJ2-7; D is unclear. Germline CDR1 MDHEN, CDR2 SYDVKM. The CDR3 runs 13 residues. CDR3 amino acids: CASNHLGSSEQYF. As DNA, the CDR3 is TGTGCCAGCAACCACCTCGGGTCCTCCGAGCAGTACTTC.

The chain combines TRBV15 with TRBJ2-2, with 11 bases matching TRBD2. With 0 bases clipped from V and 3 bases from J, the junction kept 9 bases outside the gene matches. The germline V gene encodes CDR1 LNHNV and CDR2 YYDKDF (reference sequence). The CDR3 loop spans 19 amino acids. The CDR3 region has the DNA TGTGCCACCAGCAGAGATCGGGCTAGCGGGAGGTGGTACACCGGGGAGCTGTTTTTT. Translation: CATSRDRASGRWYTGELFF.

The V call is TRBV6-1, the J call TRBJ1-1; D is possibly TRBD1 (6 bases). Between the trimmed V and J ends, which lost 8 bases and 7 bases, there was a span of 11 bases. The germline V gene has CDR1 MNHNS and CDR2 SASEGT. The CDR3 spans 11 residues. This CDR3 is CASVMTGEAFF. CDR3 in DNA: TGTGCCAGCGTAATGACAGGTGAAGCTTTCTTT.

The chain is built from TRBV30 and TRBJ2-2, with TRBD1 matching 10 bases. V dropped 7 bases and J dropped 5; count of bases not matched to a gene: 7. CDR1 is GTSNPN, CDR2 SVGIG, per germline (reference sequence). The length of the CDR3 is 14 residues. CDR3 nucleotides: TGTGCCTTCCGAGACAGGGGGCTTACCGGGGAGCTGTTTTTT. Translated: CAFRDRGLTGELFF.

The chain uses TRBV2 and TRBJ1-5; D gene unclear. Trimming left V 6 bases short and J 2 bases short, with 23 bases between. Looked up from germline, CDR1 is SNHLY and CDR2 is FYNNEI. There are 18 residues in the CDR3. The CDR3 spells CASSRGNHGMDGNQPQHF. The DNA for the CDR3 is TGTGCCAGCAGCCGCGGGAACCATGGTATGGATGGCAATCAGCCCCAGCATTTT.

The CDR3 nucleotides are TGTGCCAGCAGCCCGTCTTCGGGACCGGGCACAGATACGCAGTATTTT. It specifies CASSPSSGPGTDTQYF. V usage is TRBV11-3 and J usage is TRBJ2-3; perhaps D is TRBD1 or TRBD2 (5 bases each). V was trimmed by 5 bases and J by 1 base, leaving 16 bases between them. The CDR3 has 16 amino acids. The V gene's germline CDR1 is SGHNT and CDR2 YENEEA.

In DNA form, the CDR3 reads TGTGCCACCAGCCTGCTAGCGGGAGTTCCAGATACGCAGTATTTT. This codes for CATSLLAGVPDTQYF. The chain employs TRBV15 and TRBJ2-3, with 10 bases aligning to TRBD2. The CDR3 spans 15 residues. Germline V lookup: CDR1 LNHNV, CDR2 YYDKDF (reference sequence). Germline trimming cut 5 bases from V and 4 bases from J; bases unmatched to any gene: 6.

As for this clone: The same CDR3 is also encoded by other DNA sequences in this sample. The gene calls are TRBV6-1 and TRBJ2-1; 7 bases line up with TRBD2. The CDR3 is made up of 14 amino acids. The V gene's germline CDR1 is MNHNS and CDR2 SASEGT. V lost 5 bases, J lost 4 bases, and 5 bases stayed unmatched. DNA of the CDR3: TGTGCCAGCAGTTCTAGCGGAAGATACAATGAGCAGTTCTTC. Amino acid sequence: CASSSSGRYNEQFF.

The V and J genes are TRBV10-2 and TRBJ1-5; tentatively, D is TRBD1 (6 bases). This CDR3 comprises 15 residues. The V gene lost 3 bases and the J gene lost 0 bases, with 9 bases spanning the gap. Germline V gene data show CDR1 as WSHSY and CDR2 as SAAADI. The CDR3 region is CASSDRGYSNQPQHF. CDR3 DNA sequence: TGCGCCAGCAGTGACAGGGGATATAGCAATCAGCCCCAGCATTTT.

This chain joins TRBV19 and TRBJ2-3; D is ambiguous. CDR1 and CDR2 (germline): LNHDA, SQIVND (reference sequence). The CDR3 covers 15 residues. Trimming left V 2 bases short and J 2 bases short, with 11 bases between. For the CDR3, the DNA is TGTGCCAGTAGTATACCCACTGACTTCACAGATACGCAGTATTTT. The encoded protein is CASSIPTDFTDTQYF. The entire variable domain, with the rest obtained from reference TRBV19 and TRBJ2-3, is as follows: DGGITQSPKYLFRKEGQNVTLSCEQNLNHDAMYWYRQDPGQGLRLIYYSQIVNDFQKGDIAEGYSVSREKKESFPLTVTSAQKNPTAFYLCASSIPTDFTDTQYFGPGTRLTVL.

The rearrangement uses TRBV7-9 and TRBJ2-3; a possible D gene is TRBD2 (5 bases). CDR1 is SEHNR and CDR2 is FQNEAQ in the germline V gene (reference sequence). The CDR3 sequence is 13 residues long. Trimming pared 6 bases from V and 0 bases from J, leaving 7 bases between. For the CDR3, the DNA is TGTGCCAGCAGGAGCGGTAGCACAGATACGCAGTATTTT. Protein: CASRSGSTDTQYF.

Details on this clone: At one of its ends the junction is not consistent with the germline gene, which may arise from a read error. The V call is TRBV28, the J call TRBJ2-7, with D possibly TRBD1 on 6 matching bases. CDR1 is MDHEN, CDR2 SYDVKM, per germline. The CDR3 consists of 14 residues. The CDR3 here is CASSSPGHDASQGF. CDR3 nucleotide sequence: TGTGCCAGCAGTTCGCCGGGACACGACGCGTCTCAGGGCTTC.

This clone occurred a few times. A much bigger clone sits one base away, suggesting this may be a read error. Other DNA sequences of this sample code for an identical CDR3. This chain uses TRBV2 with TRBJ2-5; TRBD2 matches 7 bases. The length of the CDR3 is 13 residues. The germline V gene has CDR1 SNHLY and CDR2 FYNNEI. CDR3 coding DNA: TGCGCCAGCAGTACTAGCGCTGCAGAGACCCAGTACTTC. This sequence encodes CASSTSAAETQYF.

The chain links TRBV6-1 to TRBJ1-1; 8 positions match TRBD1. This CDR3 has 15 residues. The V gene's germline CDR1 is MNHNS and CDR2 SASEGT. Trimming removed 3 bases from V and 3 bases from J; junction bases left unmatched: 6. The CDR3 DNA reads TGTGCCAGCAGTGAGCGTGGACAGGGCGACACTGAAGCTTTCTTT. It is translated as CASSERGQGDTEAFF.

V gene TRBV18 combines with J gene TRBJ2-7; 9 bases fit TRBD1. This CDR3 is 16 amino acids long. CDR1 is KGHSH, CDR2 LQKENI, per germline. With 1 base clipped from V and 2 bases from J, the junction kept 6 bases outside the gene matches. CDR3 region: CASSPLGTGSPYEQYF. The DNA for the CDR3 is TGTGCCAGCTCACCACTCGGGACAGGGAGCCCCTACGAGCAGTACTTC. The full variable domain, with the rest looked up from reference TRBV18 and TRBJ2-7, is NAGVMQNPRHLVRRRGQEARLRCSPMKGHSHVYWYRQLPEEGLKFMVYLQKENIIDESGMPKERFSAEFPKEGPSILRIQQVVRGDSAAYFCASSPLGTGSPYEQYFGPGTRLTVT.